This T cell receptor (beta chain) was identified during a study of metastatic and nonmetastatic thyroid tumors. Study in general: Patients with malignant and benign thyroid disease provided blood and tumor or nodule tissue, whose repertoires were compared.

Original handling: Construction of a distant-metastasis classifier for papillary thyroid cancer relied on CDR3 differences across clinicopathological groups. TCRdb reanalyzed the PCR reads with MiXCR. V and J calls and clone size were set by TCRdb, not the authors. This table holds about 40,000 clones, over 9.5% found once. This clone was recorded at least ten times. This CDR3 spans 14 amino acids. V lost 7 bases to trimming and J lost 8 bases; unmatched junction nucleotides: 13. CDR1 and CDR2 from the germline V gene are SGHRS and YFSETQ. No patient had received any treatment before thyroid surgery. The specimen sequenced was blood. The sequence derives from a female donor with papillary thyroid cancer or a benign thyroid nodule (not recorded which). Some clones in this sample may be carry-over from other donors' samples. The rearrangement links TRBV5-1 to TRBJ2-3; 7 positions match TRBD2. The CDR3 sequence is CASSTGREQVTQYF. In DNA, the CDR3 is TGCGCCAGCTCAACGGGGCGGGAGCAGGTTACGCAGTATTTT.